This T cell receptor beta chain was sequenced in a study of T cell changes during pregnancy in multiple sclerosis (dated by TCRdb to between 2018 and 2021). Some background on the complete study: The study examined how the T cell repertoire changed over the course of pregnancy in women with multiple sclerosis.

The library was produced with the immunoSEQ multiplex PCR assay. The immuneACCESS repertoire file appears here via TCRdb, limited to in-frame rearrangements. These files lack a portion of the clones; in checked studies, under half of the deficit traces to unresolved V genes, and the cause of the others is not known. The sample records 40,000 to 50,000 clones, roughly 93% of which are singletons. The top ten constitute approximately 4% of the sample. Based on the germline V gene, the CDR1 and CDR2 sequences are KGHSY and FQNENV. Trimming costs V 10 bases and J 5 bases, and their ends lie 15 bases apart. From the cysteine through the phenylalanine, the CDR3 covers 13 amino acids. This entry keeps only the CDR3 DNA: 39 bases, framed from base 1. Details on this clone: Its antigen is currently not known. Base qualities are not recorded, but no much larger clone differs from it by a single base.

This material consisted of CD8+ T cells from peripheral blood mononuclear cells, taken after pregnancy. The chain employs TRBV16 and TRBJ2-1, with TRBD2 tentatively as D gene (6 bases match). The clonotype was recovered from a female donor with multiple sclerosis, enrolled in a pregnancy study. CDR3 sequence: CANAQGGHNEQFF. The DNA sequence is as follows: TGTGCCAACGCGCAGGGAGGCCACAATGAGCAGTTCTTC. The variable domain in full, with residues beyond the CDR3 obtained from the reference TRBV16 and TRBJ2-1 genes, is GEEVAQTPKHLVRGEGQKAKLYCAPIKGHSYVFWYQQVLKNEFKFLISFQNENVFDETGMPKERFSAKCLPNSPCSLEIQATKLEDSAVYFCANAQGGHNEQFFGPGTRLTVL.